The 21 T cell receptor beta chains listed next were all sequenced from one sample in a study of T-cell memory formation after mild COVID-19. Each CDR3 protein is one row after TCRdb ran MiXCR on the 5' RACE reads. This table holds over 150,000 distinct CDR3 sequences, 10% to 15% found once. The sequencing sample was made of PBMCs or a T cell subset sorted from them (not recorded which). These receptors were taken from a man in his late teens or twenties who had mild COVID-19 (a few samples of this study predate the infection). Cell type and time point are not known.

For this clonotype: Sequence at one end of the junction differs from germline and may be a read error. The rearrangement joins TRBV2 to TRBJ2-2; the D is unclear. The CDR3 is 14 residues long. Looked up from germline, CDR1 is SNHLY and CDR2 is FYNNEI. CDR3 loop: CASVGTTNAGELFF. CDR3 sequence (DNA): TGTGCCAGCGTAGGAACCACGAACGCCGGGGAGCTGTTTTTT.

The chain employs TRBV19 and TRBJ1-5; D possibly corresponds to TRBD1 (5 bases). The CDR3 runs 14 residues. V lost 10 bases and J 6 bases, leaving 19 bases between the germline ends. CDR1 LNHDA and CDR2 SQIVND come from the germline V gene (reference sequence). The CDR3 coding sequence is TGTGCCACCCGAGGACTCGAGAGGGGTCAGCCCCAGCATTTT. It yields the protein CATRGLERGQPQHF.

This clonotype was observed a handful of times. The rearrangement joins TRBV7-2 to TRBJ2-4, with 7 bases fitting TRBD1. V was pared by 4 bases and J by 9 bases, with 6 bases of the junction left unmatched. Germline V gene sequence: CDR1 SGHTA, CDR2 FQGNSA. The CDR3 spans 13 residues. CDR3 nucleotide sequence: TGTGCCAGCAGCTCGACAGGGTTTGCCATTCAGTACTTC. Translating gives CASSSTGFAIQYF.

This clonotype was seen only a few times. J is TRBJ2-1 and V is TRBV9; 9 bases are a match to TRBD2. Trimming took 2 bases from V and 3 from J; bases not matched to a gene: 3. CDR1 SGDLS and CDR2 YYNGEE come from the germline V gene. The CDR3 has 15 residues. The CDR3 is CASSVLAGSYNEQFF. The CDR3 nucleotides read TGTGCCAGCAGCGTTCTAGCGGGGAGCTACAATGAGCAGTTCTTC.

The CDR3 bases are TGCAGCGGATGGGGACCAGAGACCCAGTACTTC. This translates into CSGWGPETQYF. The chain uses TRBV29-1 and TRBJ2-5; perhaps D is TRBD1 or TRBD2 (5 bases each). Trimming removed 7 bases at V and 4 bases at J, with 10 bases between. CDR3 length: 11 amino acids. Per germline, CDR1 SQVTM and CDR2 ANQGSEA.

V is TRBV18 and J is TRBJ2-2; 7 bases agree with TRBD1. CDR1 KGHSH and CDR2 LQKENI come from the germline V gene. This CDR3 spans 15 amino acids. The ends lost 8 bases at V and 6 bases at J; junction bases unmatched: 12. CDR3: CASRTGATKPGELFF. DNA for the CDR3: TGTGCCAGCCGAACAGGGGCAACGAAACCCGGGGAGCTGTTTTTT.

The chain uses TRBV6-5 and TRBJ1-1, with D hard to call. This CDR3 contains 13 residues. The germline gives CDR1 MNHEY, CDR2 SVGAGI. Trimming left V 5 bases short and J 5 bases short, with 12 bases between. Written as DNA, the CDR3 is TGTGCCAGCAGTGCTCCGGGCAGGACTGAAGCTTTCTTT. It is translated as CASSAPGRTEAFF.

The chain links TRBV6-5 to TRBJ1-1, with 7 nucleotides matching TRBD1. This CDR3 is 15 amino acids long. V shed 7 bases and J 5 bases; nucleotides not matched to a gene: 13. CDR1 is MNHEY, CDR2 SVGAGI, per germline. In DNA, the CDR3 is TGTGCCAGCACCCGAGGCGGACAGGTGGAAACTGAAGCTTTCTTT. Protein: CASTRGGQVETEAFF.

This chain uses TRBV18 with TRBJ1-1, with D uncertain. CDR1 is KGHSH and CDR2 is LQKENI in the germline V gene. The CDR3 covers 15 residues. With 3 bases removed from V and 5 bases from J, the gap between germline ends came to 16 bases. CDR3 DNA sequence: TGTGCCAGCTCACCGCTCGACGGGATGGGGACTGAAGCTTTCTTT. Translating gives CASSPLDGMGTEAFF.

The gene calls are TRBV5-1 and TRBJ2-3; TRBD1 matches at 8 bases. Looked up from germline, CDR1 is SGHRS and CDR2 is YFSETQ. J lost 0 bases, V lost 6 bases, and 9 bases had no gene match. The CDR3 runs 16 residues. The CDR3 protein is CASKTGAISSTDTQYF. The CDR3 DNA is TGCGCCAGCAAGACAGGGGCCATTTCTAGCACAGATACGCAGTATTTT.

In the case of this clonotype: A much larger clonotype is one base distant, so this may be a read error. The J gene is TRBJ2-3, the V gene TRBV5-1, with D uncertain. This CDR3 has 14 residues. V was shortened by 1 base and J by 1 base, with 7 bases between the two germline ends. Germline V gene sequence: CDR1 SGHRS, CDR2 YFSETQ. Here the CDR3 reads CASSLTVGTDTQYF. CDR3 in DNA: TGCGCCAGCAGCTTGACAGTAGGCACAGATACGCAGTATTTT.

This chain joins TRBV4-3 and TRBJ2-3; 13 bases map to TRBD2. Germline V gene data show CDR1 as LGHNA and CDR2 as YSLEER. The junction had 3 bases not matched to a gene; V was cut back by 4 bases and J by 5 bases. The CDR3 is 15 amino acids. CDR3 nucleotide sequence: TGCGCCAGCAGCCCCTGGACTAGCGGGGGAGATACGCAGTATTTT. Translated: CASSPWTSGGDTQYF.

This clonotype was counted a few times. This chain connects TRBV5-6 to TRBJ2-7; D is perhaps TRBD1 or TRBD2 (6 bases each). CDR3 size: 18 residues. V gave up 0 bases and J gave up 3 bases, with 22 bases separating them. From germline, CDR1 is SGHDT and CDR2 YYEEEE. DNA for the CDR3: TGTGCCAGCAGCTTGGGGGCGGGACACATCCCCCTGGGCTACGAGCAGTACTTC. Its translation: CASSLGAGHIPLGYEQYF.

The chain couples TRBV5-1 to TRBJ2-1; no clear D. The CDR3 runs 13 residues. Deletions cut 4 bases from V and 4 bases from J, with 9 bases between. Per germline, CDR1 SGHRS and CDR2 YFSETQ. The chain's CDR3 is CASSPPNYNEQFF. The CDR3 region has the DNA TGCGCCAGCAGCCCCCCGAATTACAATGAGCAGTTCTTC. The full variable domain, in which reference TRBV5-1 and TRBJ2-1 provide the parts outside the CDR3, is KAGVTQTPRYLIKTRGQQVTLSCSPISGHRSVSWYQQTPGQGLQFLFEYFSETQRNKGNFPGRFSGRQFSNSRSEMNVSTLELGDSALYLCASSPPNYNEQFFGPGTRLTVL.

The chain joins TRBV6-1 to TRBJ2-3, with D perhaps TRBD2 (6 bases). Germline CDR1 is MNHNS and CDR2 is SASEGT. The CDR3 extends over 14 amino acids. With 4 bases removed from V and 6 bases from J, the gap between germline ends came to 14 bases. The CDR3: CASSGGGGDDTQYF. As DNA, the CDR3 is TGTGCCAGCAGTGGAGGCGGCGGGGATGATACGCAGTATTTT.

The sample holds many counts of this clonotype. The chain employs TRBV12-3 or TRBV12-4 and TRBJ2-1, with D unclear. The CDR3 sequence is 14 residues long. Trimming took 5 bases from V and 4 from J, leaving 12 bases between them. Here the CDR3 reads CASSPDGRYNEQFF. CDR3 DNA sequence: TGTGCCAGCAGTCCGGACGGGCGATACAATGAGCAGTTCTTC.

This clonotype turned up a few times. The chain couples TRBV7-9 to TRBJ2-1; the match to TRBD2 covers 9 bases. The CDR3 extends over 17 amino acids. Trimming removed 5 bases from V and 4 bases from J; junction bases left unmatched: 12. Germline CDR1 and CDR2: SEHNR and FQNEAQ (reference sequence). The CDR3 sequence: CASSPRRSSGGYNEQFF. In DNA form, the CDR3 reads TGTGCCAGCAGCCCCCGGAGGAGTAGCGGGGGATACAATGAGCAGTTCTTC. Drawing the rest from reference TRBV7-9 and TRBJ2-1, the complete variable domain is DTGVSQNPRHKITKRGQNVTFRCDPISEHNRLYWYRQTLGQGPEFLTYFQNEAQLEKSRLLSDRFSAERPKGSFSTLEIQRTEQGDSAMYLCASSPRRSSGGYNEQFFGPGTRLTVL.

The chain carries TRBV18 and TRBJ2-5; a weak D match, TRBD1 (6 bases). Trimming removed 2 bases at V and 5 bases at J, with 12 bases between. The CDR3 loop spans 14 amino acids. The germline V gene encodes CDR1 KGHSH and CDR2 LQKENI. In nucleotides, the CDR3 is TGTGCCAGCTCACCATTCGGGACACAGGAGACCCAGTACTTC. Translation gives CASSPFGTQETQYF.

This clonotype was observed a few times. The chain couples TRBV18 to TRBJ1-1; a weak D match, TRBD1 (6 bases). Germline CDR1 and CDR2: KGHSH and LQKENI. The V and J ends lost 2 bases and 4 bases respectively, with 26 bases between them. The CDR3 is 19 residues long. CDR3 in DNA: TGTGCCAGCTCACCAGTTTTCGGGGGCTCCCTAATATTGGGCACTGAAGCTTTCTTT. It yields the protein CASSPVFGGSLILGTEAFF.

This clonotype was picked up a small number of times. The gene calls are TRBV18 and TRBJ1-6; D may be TRBD1 (6 bases). V was clipped by 3 bases and J by 0 bases, with 12 bases between them. The CDR3 contains 17 residues. Germline values: CDR1 KGHSH, CDR2 LQKENI. CDR3 nucleotide sequence: TGTGCCAGCTCACCGAACAGGGCGAGCTCCTATAATTCACCCCTCCACTTT. This translates into CASSPNRASSYNSPLHF.

The chain couples TRBV5-1 to TRBJ2-3; D is ambiguous. The V and J ends lost 7 bases and 1 base respectively, with 10 bases between them. The CDR3 runs 13 residues. CDR1 and CDR2 from the germline V gene are SGHRS and YFSETQ. In DNA form, the CDR3 reads TGCGCCAGCTATGGGCAACGCACAGATACGCAGTATTTT. It is translated as CASYGQRTDTQYF.